Each of the 26 T cell receptor beta chains below was sequenced from the same sample in a study of regulatory T cells in long-lasting Graves disease. Arm-PCR of CDR3 regions and iRepertoire HTBI primers were used to build TCR beta libraries. In TCRdb, the multiplex PCR reads were re-called with MiXCR into one record per CDR3 protein. This sample has more than 450,000 distinct CDR3 sequences, with around 12% found just once. Time point in this sample: newly diagnosed GD, antithyroid drugs for less than 3 months. RNA isolated from PBMCs was used to make the TCR library. These same data were also listed under a study on T cells in Graves' hyperthyroidism and ophthalmopathy.

The sample was peripheral blood mononuclear cells (PBMCs), taken at new diagnosis, from a patient treated with antithyroid drugs. The source is a woman under 40 with Graves disease.

This clonotype was seen repeatedly, ten times or more. The chain uses TRBV15 and TRBJ2-7, with 8 bases that match TRBD1. This CDR3 is built from 16 residues. V lost 0 bases, J lost 3 bases, and 7 bases stayed unmatched. The germline V gene has CDR1 LNHNV and CDR2 YYDKDF (reference sequence). CDR3 amino acids: CATSRDGDRPSYEQYF. The CDR3 nucleotides are TGTGCCACCAGCAGAGACGGGGACAGGCCAAGCTACGAGCAGTACTTC. The full variable domain, its missing parts supplied by reference TRBV15 and TRBJ2-7, is DAMVIQNPRYQVTQFGKPVTLSCSQTLNHNVMYWYQQKSSQAPKLLFHYYDKDFNNEADTPDNFQSRRPNTSFCFLDIRSPGLGDTAMYLCATSRDGDRPSYEQYFGPGTRLTVT.

This clonotype was detected ten times or more. The chain has TRBV11-2 and TRBJ1-2; 7 bases are shared with TRBD1. CDR1 SGHAT and CDR2 FQNNGV come from the germline V gene. The CDR3 has 15 residues. V was pared by 5 bases and J by 0 bases, with 6 bases of the junction left unmatched. CDR3 protein: CASSPGTDTNYGYTF. CDR3 DNA: TGTGCCAGCAGCCCAGGGACAGATACTAACTATGGCTACACCTTC.

Details on this clonotype: At one end, the junction sequence differs from germline, possibly due to a read error. The V and J genes are TRBV2 and TRBJ2-1; D is ambiguous. The CDR3 has 15 amino acids. Germline CDR1 SNHLY, CDR2 FYNNEI. CDR3 coding DNA: TGTGCCAGCAGTGAAAATGGACCTAACTACAATGAGCAGTCCTTC. It specifies CASSENGPNYNEQSF.

This clonotype has a handful of counts. The chain employs TRBV14 and TRBJ1-2; D not resolved. CDR3 size: 13 residues. CDR1 is SGHDN, CDR2 FVKESK, per germline. With 0 bases removed from V and 7 bases from J, the gap between germline ends came to 9 bases. The CDR3 spells CASSQDWWVGYTF. The CDR3 nucleotides read TGTGCCAGCAGCCAAGATTGGTGGGTTGGCTACACCTTC.

About this clonotype: A much bigger clone sits one base away, suggesting this may be a read error. Likely a read error: the CDR3 ends without its conserved phenylalanine or tryptophan. CDR3 sequence (DNA): TGTGCCACCGCGGGGCCAGCGGGATACAATGAGCAGTTCTCC. Amino acid sequence: CATAGPAGYNEQFS. This sequence joins TRBV24-1 and TRBJ2-1; 7 nucleotides agree with TRBD2. There are 14 residues in the CDR3. Germline V gene lookup returns CDR1 KGHDR and CDR2 SFDVKD. The V gene end was trimmed by 9 bases and the J gene end by 4 bases; junction bases not matched to a gene: 8.

This clonotype has at least ten counts. The V and J genes are TRBV7-2 and TRBJ2-3, with 10 positions matching TRBD2. CDR3 length equals 14 residues. Trimming took 0 bases from V and 9 from J; bases not matched to a gene: 3. Germline assignment: CDR1 SGHTA and CDR2 FQGNSA. CDR3 sequence reads: CASSLASSGGTQYF. The CDR3 nucleotides read TGTGCCAGCAGCTTAGCTAGTAGCGGGGGGACGCAGTATTTT. Full variable domain (outside the CDR3, taken from reference TRBV7-2 and TRBJ2-3): GAGVSQSPSNKVTEKGKDVELRCDPISGHTALYWYRQSLGQGLEFLIYFQGNSAPDKSGLPSDRFSAERTGGSVSTLTIQRTQQEDSAVYLCASSLASSGGTQYFGPGTRLTVL.

This clonotype was detected ten times or more. This chain joins TRBV28 and TRBJ2-1; 14 bases are a match to TRBD2. The ends lost 6 bases at V and 9 bases at J; junction bases unmatched: 7. The V gene's germline CDR1 is MDHEN and CDR2 SYDVKM. The CDR3 extends over 15 amino acids. The CDR3 DNA reads as TGTGCCAGCAGCGGTGGGACTAGCGGGAGTAGTGAGCAGTTCTTC. It yields the protein CASSGGTSGSSEQFF.

This clonotype was detected ten times or more. This rearrangement joins TRBV6-2 or TRBV6-3 to TRBJ1-6; 8 nucleotides align to TRBD1. Germline values: CDR1 MNHEY, CDR2 SVGEGT. Trimming at V came to 2 bases and at J to 8 bases, leaving 11 bases not matched to a gene. The CDR3 is 17 residues long. The CDR3 region has the DNA TGTGCCAGCAGTTACGCAACAATCCAGGGGGCTTATTCACCCCTCCACTTT. Amino acids: CASSYATIQGAYSPLHF.

This clonotype came up a few times. J is TRBJ1-2 and V is TRBV7-9, with a tentative D call TRBD1 (5 bases). The V gene lost 4 bases and the J gene lost 2 bases, with 14 bases spanning the gap. Germline CDR1 is SEHNR and CDR2 is FQNEAQ (reference sequence). This CDR3 contains 15 residues. The chain's CDR3 is CASSSGEGLNYGYTF. The CDR3 DNA reads TGTGCCAGCAGCTCGGGGGAGGGCCTAAACTATGGCTACACCTTC.

This clonotype showed up many times. The chain is built from TRBV10-3 and TRBJ2-1; D is undetermined. This CDR3 comprises 15 residues. V dropped 8 bases and J dropped 1 base, with 15 bases sitting between them. The germline CDR1 and CDR2 sequences are ENHRY and SYGVKD. The CDR3 protein is CAISGFMESYNEQFF. The CDR3 DNA is TGTGCCATCTCGGGCTTTATGGAGTCCTACAATGAGCAGTTCTTC.

This clonotype was counted many times. The chain has TRBV12-3 or TRBV12-4 and TRBJ2-7, with D perhaps assigned TRBD1 or TRBD2 (5 bases each). The CDR3 runs 13 residues. Trimming removed 5 bases at V and 1 base at J, with 9 bases between. As DNA, the CDR3 is TGTGCCAGCAGTGCAGGGAGATCCTACGAGCAGTACTTC. Translation: CASSAGRSYEQYF.

This clonotype was detected only a few times. This chain joins TRBV30 and TRBJ1-5, with 7 positions matching TRBD1. The V segment lost 5 bases and the J segment 3 bases; nucleotides outside the gene matches: 4. The CDR3 covers 13 residues. Per germline, CDR1 GTSNPN and CDR2 SVGIG (reference sequence). CDR3 nucleotide sequence: TGTGCCTGGGGGACAGCCGACAATCAGCCCCAGCATTTT. Translation: CAWGTADNQPQHF.

CDR3 coding DNA: TGTGCCAGCAGCTTGGCTGGGTATGAGAACTATGGCTACACCTTC. It specifies CASSLAGYENYGYTF. This sequence joins TRBV7-9 and TRBJ1-2; unclear D gene. Trimming took off 3 bases at V and 2 bases at J, with 13 bases between the two ends. The CDR3 is 15 amino acids. CDR1 is SEHNR and CDR2 is FQNEAQ in the germline V gene (reference sequence).

This clonotype was counted between two and nine times. The chain recombines TRBV3-1 with TRBJ2-7, with TRBD2 identical over 8 bases. Germline trimming cut 2 bases from V and 3 bases from J; bases unmatched to any gene: 6. The CDR3 has 15 residues. Germline assignment: CDR1 LGHDT and CDR2 YNNKEL (reference sequence). CDR3 region: CASSQTGTRFYEQYF. The CDR3 DNA reads as TGTGCCAGCAGCCAAACCGGGACTAGATTCTACGAGCAGTACTTC.

This clonotype was counted only a few times. The rearrangement links TRBV2 to TRBJ2-1, with 9 bases matching TRBD2. This CDR3 is built from 15 residues. Trimming removed 7 bases from V and 4 bases from J; junction bases left unmatched: 8. The germline gives CDR1 SNHLY, CDR2 FYNNEI. This CDR3 is CASMLASGTYNEQFF. The CDR3 DNA reads TGTGCCAGCATGCTCGCTAGCGGGACTTACAATGAGCAGTTCTTC.

This clonotype came up many times. This rearrangement joins TRBV2 to TRBJ2-7; possibly TRBD1 or TRBD2 for D (5 bases each). CDR1 and CDR2 (germline): SNHLY, FYNNEI. The CDR3 covers 12 residues. Between the trimmed V and J ends, which lost 10 bases and 3 bases, there was a span of 13 bases. In DNA, the CDR3 is TGTGCCACCGGGGCCCTCTACTACGAGCAGTACTTC. It translates to CATGALYYEQYF.

In this sample, this clonotype turned up many times. The chain employs TRBV6-2 or TRBV6-3 and TRBJ2-5, with D possibly TRBD2 on 5 matching bases. Trimming took off 7 bases at V and 5 bases at J, with 8 bases between the two ends. Germline CDR1 MNHEY, CDR2 SVGEGT. The CDR3 has 11 amino acids. CDR3 loop: CASTSGETQYF. DNA for the CDR3: TGTGCCAGCACCTCGGGGGAGACCCAGTACTTC.

Of note for this clonotype: An end of the junction does not agree with germline; a read error may underlie this. The rearrangement links TRBV20-1 to TRBJ1-1, with TRBD1 matching over 10 bases. CDR3 length: 15 amino acids. Per germline, CDR1 DFQATT and CDR2 SNEGSKA (reference sequence). The CDR3: CRVQRTGGWDTKAFF. The CDR3 nucleotides read TGCAGAGTGCAGCGGACAGGGGGTTGGGACACTAAAGCTTTCTTT.

This clonotype was seen many times. The chain links TRBV7-2 to TRBJ1-2; a weak D match, TRBD1 (6 bases). V was trimmed by 6 bases and J by 6 bases, leaving 14 bases between them. Germline CDR1 is SGHTA and CDR2 is FQGNSA. The CDR3 spans 13 residues. The CDR3 loop reads CASSRSGGDGYTF. DNA of the CDR3: TGTGCCAGCAGTCGGTCCGGGGGCGATGGCTACACCTTC.

The chain employs TRBV4-2 and TRBJ2-2, with TRBD2 matching 7 bases. V lost 4 bases, J lost 3 bases, and 8 bases stayed unmatched. CDR1 and CDR2 (germline): LGHNA, YNFKEQ. The CDR3 totals 16 residues. The CDR3 loop reads CASSPAGTTDTGELFF. DNA of the CDR3: TGTGCCAGCAGCCCTGCCGGGACTACAGACACCGGGGAGCTGTTTTTT.

This clonotype was seen many times. The rearrangement uses TRBV7-2 and TRBJ2-7; tentative D call: TRBD1 (5 bases). In germline, CDR1 is SGHTA, CDR2 FQGNSA. There are 14 residues in the CDR3. The V end was cut by 0 bases, the J end by 5 bases, with 11 bases between. CDR3 in DNA: TGTGCCAGCAGCTTAGCGTTCAGGGTCCACGAGCAGTACTTC. Translated: CASSLAFRVHEQYF. Together with reference TRBV7-2 and TRBJ2-7, the CDR3 gives the full variable domain: GAGVSQSPSNKVTEKGKDVELRCDPISGHTALYWYRQSLGQGLEFLIYFQGNSAPDKSGLPSDRFSAERTGGSVSTLTIQRTQQEDSAVYLCASSLAFRVHEQYFGPGTRLTVT.

This clonotype occurred many times. This sequence joins TRBV9 and TRBJ2-1; D is possibly TRBD1 or TRBD2 (5 bases each). The CDR3 has 13 amino acids. Germline CDR1 is SGDLS and CDR2 is YYNGEE. V was trimmed by 3 bases and J by 9 bases, leaving 13 bases between them. Here the CDR3 reads CASSEQSGAEQFF. In DNA, the CDR3 is TGTGCCAGCAGCGAACAGTCCGGGGCTGAGCAGTTCTTC. The whole variable domain, filled in from reference TRBV9 and TRBJ2-1, reads DSGVTQTPKHLITATGQRVTLRCSPRSGDLSVYWYQQSLDQGLQFLIQYYNGEERAKGNILERFSAQQFPDLHSELNLSSLELGDSALYFCASSEQSGAEQFFGPGTRLTVL.

This clonotype was observed at least ten times. The CDR3 loop is CASSVDYENIQYF. CDR3 DNA: TGTGCCAGCAGCGTAGACTACGAAAACATTCAGTACTTC. The chain joins TRBV9 to TRBJ2-4; no clear D gene. Germline V gives CDR1 SGDLS, CDR2 YYNGEE. Trimming removed 0 bases at V and 5 bases at J, with 6 bases between. This CDR3 region has 13 residues. Complete variable domain (other parts from reference TRBV9 and TRBJ2-4): DSGVTQTPKHLITATGQRVTLRCSPRSGDLSVYWYQQSLDQGLQFLIQYYNGEERAKGNILERFSAQQFPDLHSELNLSSLELGDSALYFCASSVDYENIQYFGAGTRLSVL.

This clonotype was seen at least ten times. The V call is TRBV6-2 or TRBV6-3, the J call TRBJ2-3; unclear D gene. Germline V gene data show CDR1 as MNHEY and CDR2 as SVGEGT. V shed 2 bases and J shed 3 bases, with 3 bases lying between them. The CDR3 covers 12 residues. The chain's CDR3 is CASSYRTDTQYF. The DNA of the CDR3 is TGTGCCAGCAGTTACAGGACAGATACGCAGTATTTT.

This clonotype was recorded many times. This rearrangement joins TRBV20-1 to TRBJ1-1, with TRBD1 matching 8 bases. This CDR3 contains 13 residues. Germline CDR1 is DFQATT and CDR2 is SNEGSKA (reference sequence). Trimming removed 5 bases from V and 11 bases from J; junction bases left unmatched: 13. CDR3 residues: CSAPDRARPGAFF. In DNA form, the CDR3 reads TGCAGTGCTCCGGACAGGGCACGACCTGGGGCTTTCTTT.

This clonotype was seen repeatedly, ten times or more. This rearrangement joins TRBV28 to TRBJ1-6; no firm D call. V was trimmed by 8 bases and J by 0 bases, leaving 5 bases between them. Per the germline V gene, CDR1 is MDHEN and CDR2 is SYDVKM. This CDR3 comprises 13 residues. In nucleotides, the CDR3 is TGTGCCAGCCAGTTCTCCTATAATTCACCCCTCCACTTT. This sequence encodes CASQFSYNSPLHF. Looking up the rest from reference TRBV28 and TRBJ1-6 gives the full variable domain: DVKVTQSSRYLVKRTGEKVFLECVQDMDHENMFWYRQDPGLGLRLIYFSYDVKMKEKGDIPEGYSVSREKKERFSLILESASTNQTSMYLCASQFSYNSPLHFGNGTRLTVT.